These 10 T cell receptor beta chains came from one sample sequenced in a study of cytomegalovirus exposure and HLA in healthy donors. Amplification used 60 Vbeta primers and 13 Jbeta primers. Clones were sequenced by immunoSEQ multiplex PCR, and TCRdb holds only the in-frame ones, with some missing. Among about 150,000 clones listed, around 81% were seen once. The sequenced sample consisted of PBMCs. These receptors all stem from a woman between 40 and 55 years old in good health and CMV-seropositive.

V usage is TRBV7-9 and J usage is TRBJ2-3, with 8 bases lining up with TRBD2. The CDR3 contains 14 residues. Germline CDR1 is SEHNR and CDR2 is FQNEAQ (reference sequence). Trimming took 4 bases from V and 0 from J; bases not matched to a gene: 0. The CDR3 region has the DNA TGTGCCAGCAGCTCTAGCGGGAGCACAGATACGCAGTATTTT. Translated, it gives CASSSSGSTDTQYF.

V usage is TRBV27 and J usage is TRBJ2-7, with TRBD2 matching 7 bases. With V trimmed by 6 bases and J by 4 bases, 12 bases remained unmatched. This CDR3 is 15 amino acids long. Germline V CDR1 and CDR2: MNHEY, SMNVEV (reference sequence). Here the CDR3 reads CASSLSRRGEYEQYF. In DNA, the CDR3 is TGTGCCAGCAGCCTCTCCCGACGGGGGGAGTACGAGCAGTACTTC.

J is TRBJ2-1 and V is TRBV30; 8 nucleotides align to TRBD2. V trimming: 3 bases; J trimming: 6 bases; junction bases outside the gene matches: 7. Germline CDR1 is GTSNPN and CDR2 is SVGIG (reference sequence). The CDR3 sequence is 14 residues long. CDR3 protein: CAWSSSGWANEQFF. The CDR3 bases are TGTGCCTGGAGCTCTAGCGGGTGGGCCAATGAGCAGTTCTTC. The full variable domain, rest sourced from reference TRBV30 and TRBJ2-1, is SQTIHQWPATLVQPVGSPLSLECTVEGTSNPNLYWYRQAAGRGLQLLFYSVGIGQISSEVPQNLSASRPQDRQFILSSKKLLLSDSGFYLCAWSSSGWANEQFFGPGTRLTVL.

The rearrangement links TRBV11-2 to TRBJ2-4; 13 bases match TRBD2. J lost 7 bases, V lost 5 bases, and 8 bases had no gene match. Germline CDR1 is SGHAT and CDR2 is FQNNGV. The CDR3 sequence is 16 residues long. CDR3 bases: TGTGCCAGCAGCCGGACTAGCGGGGGCCTCCGGAACATTCAGTACTTC. It is translated as CASSRTSGGLRNIQYF.

This clone was recorded once. The rearrangement uses TRBV30 and TRBJ2-7; 8 bases fit TRBD1. Germline V gene lookup returns CDR1 GTSNPN and CDR2 SVGIG (reference sequence). The trim removed 5 bases at V and 0 bases at J, leaving 3 bases unmatched. CDR3 length equals 13 residues. CDR3 nucleotide sequence: TGTGCCTGGCAAGGGACAGGCTCCTACGAGCAGTACTTC. Translated: CAWQGTGSYEQYF.

The chain has TRBV7-9 and TRBJ2-7; a weak D match, TRBD2 (7 bases). V was pared by 11 bases and J by 2 bases, with 13 bases between. This CDR3 spans 12 amino acids. Per the germline V gene, CDR1 is SEHNR and CDR2 is FQNEAQ (reference sequence). The CDR3 DNA reads as TGTGCCGGGGCGGGGGCGACCTACGAGCAGTACTTC. Residues: CAGAGATYEQYF.

The chain employs TRBV7-9 and TRBJ2-3, with TRBD2 matching 10 bases. Germline CDR1 and CDR2: SEHNR and FQNEAQ (reference sequence). CDR3 length: 15 amino acids. After removal of 5 bases from V and 4 bases from J, the junction contained 6 bases not matched to a gene. The CDR3 loop reads CASSPPLAGADTQYF. CDR3 nucleotide sequence: TGTGCCAGCAGCCCTCCGCTAGCGGGAGCAGATACGCAGTATTTT.

This clone appeared a single time. The chain uses TRBV29-1 and TRBJ1-2; the match to TRBD1 covers 8 bases. The trim removed 1 base at V and 7 bases at J, leaving 5 bases unmatched. Germline assignment: CDR1 SQVTM and CDR2 ANQGSEA. The CDR3 runs 13 residues. CDR3 residues: CSVEARTGSGYTF. For the CDR3, the DNA is TGCAGCGTTGAAGCTAGGACAGGGAGTGGCTACACCTTC.

J is TRBJ1-5 and V is TRBV30; perhaps TRBD1 as D (6 bases). Germline values: CDR1 GTSNPN, CDR2 SVGIG (reference sequence). With 2 bases removed from V and 3 bases from J, the gap between germline ends came to 14 bases. The CDR3 is 15 amino acids. CDR3 sequence: CAWSYGRGYNQPQHF. In DNA form, the CDR3 reads TGTGCCTGGAGTTACGGCAGGGGATACAATCAGCCCCAGCATTTT. Combining the CDR3 with reference TRBV30 and TRBJ1-5 gives the whole variable domain SQTIHQWPATLVQPVGSPLSLECTVEGTSNPNLYWYRQAAGRGLQLLFYSVGIGQISSEVPQNLSASRPQDRQFILSSKKLLLSDSGFYLCAWSYGRGYNQPQHFGDGTRLSIL.

The rearrangement links TRBV19 to TRBJ2-1, with TRBD2 matching over 8 bases. Germline V lookup: CDR1 LNHDA, CDR2 SQIVND (reference sequence). The CDR3 is made up of 14 amino acids. J lost 4 bases, V lost 5 bases, and 4 bases had no gene match. CDR3 sequence (DNA): TGTGCCAGTAGTGAGGCGGGAGGTTACAATGAGCAGTTCTTC. Protein product: CASSEAGGYNEQFF.